This T cell receptor (beta chain) stems from a study of T cell repertoires in cytomegalovirus infection. TCRdb reprocessed the reads via MiXCR and lists one record per CDR3 protein. The data contain a few hundred thousand distinct CDR3 sequences, approximately 40% of them singletons. This clonotype was counted only a few times. No antigen is known for it. The source is a human donor in good health (CMV status not recorded). Some clones in this sample may be carry-over from other donors' samples. The sequenced sample was cultured PBMCs, obtained from culture after CMV antigen stimulation.

This chain's CDR3 is CASSLGLAGYAEQFF. The CDR3 DNA reads as TGTGCCAGCAGCTTGGGACTAGCGGGATACGCTGAGCAGTTCTTC. The chain has TRBV5-5 and TRBJ2-1; 11 nucleotides agree with TRBD2. Trimming removed 0 bases from V and 9 bases from J; junction bases left unmatched: 5. The length of the CDR3 is 15 residues. Germline CDR1 reads SGHKS; CDR2 reads YYEKEE (reference sequence). Filled out from reference TRBV5-5 and TRBJ2-1, the complete variable domain reads DAGVTQSPTHLIKTRGQQVTLRCSPISGHKSVSWYQQVLGQGPQFIFQYYEKEERGRGNFPDRFSARQFPNYSSELNVNALLLGDSALYLCASSLGLAGYAEQFFGPGTRLTVL.